Listed here is a single T cell receptor (beta chain). This specimen belongs to a study of blood T cell repertoires in COVID-19. The wider study: Samples came from the United States, Italy and Spain, spanning acute and convalescent COVID-19.

Authors' processing steps: Estimation of nucleated cell counts was performed using reference gene primer amplification. Method: immunoSEQ multiplex PCR; TCRdb's copy keeps in-frame clones and lacks some. V, J and clone size were drawn from that table, and D and trimming were deduced from the DNA. The table includes approximately 250,000 clones, roughly 84% detected once. The CDR3 contains 14 residues. Sequenced sample: peripheral blood. This sequence joins TRBV12-2 and TRBJ2-7; whether TRBD2, the table's D call, matches the DNA was not checked. TRBV12-2 corresponds to a pseudogene. The TCR sequence derives from a man between 35 and 55 years old who had recovered from COVID-19. The CDR3 DNA follows: TGTGCGAACGCCAGAGCGGGCCCATCCTACGAGCAGTACTTC. Encoded protein: CANARAGPSYEQYF.